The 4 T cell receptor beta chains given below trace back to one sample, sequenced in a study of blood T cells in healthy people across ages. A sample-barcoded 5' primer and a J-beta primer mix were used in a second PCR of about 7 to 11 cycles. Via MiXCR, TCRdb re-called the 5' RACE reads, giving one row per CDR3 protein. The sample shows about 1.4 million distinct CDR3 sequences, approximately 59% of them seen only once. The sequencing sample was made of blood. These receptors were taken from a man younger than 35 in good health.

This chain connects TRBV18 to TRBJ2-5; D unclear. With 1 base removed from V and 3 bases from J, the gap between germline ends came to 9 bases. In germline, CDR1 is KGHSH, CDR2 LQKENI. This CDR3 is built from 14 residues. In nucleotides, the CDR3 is TGTGCCAGCTCACCACGACCGACGGAAGAGACCCAGTACTTC. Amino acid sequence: CASSPRPTEETQYF. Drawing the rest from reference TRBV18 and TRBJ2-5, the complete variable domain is NAGVMQNPRHLVRRRGQEARLRCSPMKGHSHVYWYRQLPEEGLKFMVYLQKENIIDESGMPKERFSAEFPKEGPSILRIQQVVRGDSAAYFCASSPRPTEETQYFGPGTRLLVL.

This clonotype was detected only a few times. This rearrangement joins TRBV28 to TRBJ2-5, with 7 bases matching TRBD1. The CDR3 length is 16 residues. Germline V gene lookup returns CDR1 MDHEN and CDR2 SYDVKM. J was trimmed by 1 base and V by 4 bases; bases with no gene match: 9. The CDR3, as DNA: TGTGCCAGCAGTTCCCTCCGGGACAGCCTCCAAGAGACCCAGTACTTC. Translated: CASSSLRDSLQETQYF. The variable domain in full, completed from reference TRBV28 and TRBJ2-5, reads DVKVTQSSRYLVKRTGEKVFLECVQDMDHENMFWYRQDPGLGLRLIYFSYDVKMKEKGDIPEGYSVSREKKERFSLILESASTNQTSMYLCASSSLRDSLQETQYFGPGTRLLVL.

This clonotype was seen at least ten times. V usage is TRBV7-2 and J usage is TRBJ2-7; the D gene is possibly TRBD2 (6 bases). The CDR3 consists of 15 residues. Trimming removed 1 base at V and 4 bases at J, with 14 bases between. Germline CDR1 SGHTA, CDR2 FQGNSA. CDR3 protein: CASSLGVGTHYEQYF. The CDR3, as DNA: TGTGCCAGCAGCTTAGGGGTCGGGACTCATTACGAGCAGTACTTC.

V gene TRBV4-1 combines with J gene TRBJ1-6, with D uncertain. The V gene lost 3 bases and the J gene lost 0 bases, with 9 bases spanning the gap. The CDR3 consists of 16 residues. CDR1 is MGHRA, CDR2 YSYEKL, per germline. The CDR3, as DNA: TGCGCCAGCAGCCAGGGGAGGAACTCCTATAATTCACCCCTCCACTTT. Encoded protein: CASSQGRNSYNSPLHF.